This T cell receptor (beta chain) is drawn from a study of blood T cell repertoires in COVID-19. Across the whole study: Some COVID-19 samples were acute and others convalescent; all came from the United States, Italy and Spain. Nucleic acid was either cDNA or gDNA, and it came from T cells, B-cell-depleted T cells, or PBMCs.

The recovered donors of Cohort 3 showed two negative PCRs, clearance, or symptom resolution. CDR1 is MDHEN and CDR2 is SYDVKM in the germline V gene. CDR3 length equals 17 residues. Trimming took 5 bases from V and 0 from J; bases not matched to a gene: 11. Source study methods: How many nucleated cells were present was estimated from reference gene primer amplification. Sequenced by immunoSEQ multiplex PCR; TCRdb stores in-frame clones only, minus some. For V, J and clone size, that table is used; D and trimming come from the DNA. The sample holds more than 200,000 clones, 85% to 95% seen once. In its sample, this clone was seen a few times.

The specimen sequenced was PBMCs or T cells enriched from blood (not recorded which). The chain is built from TRBV28 and TRBJ2-3, with 7 bases aligning to TRBD2. The receptor was isolated from a woman under 30 who had recovered from COVID-19. The CDR3 coding sequence is TGTGCCAGCAGTATGATAAGACTAGCAGAAAGCACAGATACGCAGTATTTT. As protein: CASSMIRLAESTDTQYF.